This passage covers 30 T cell receptor beta chains from one sample sequenced in a study of T-cell reconstitution after alpha-beta-depleted transplantation in children. Unique molecular identifiers were incorporated during preparation of the TCRbeta library. Each CDR3 protein is one row after TCRdb ran MiXCR on the PCR reads. The table has approximately 490,000 distinct CDR3 sequences, roughly an eighth seen once. Sequenced here: PBMCs from the stem cell graft donor, sampled from the stem cell graft. Receptor source: a human donor who donated a stem cell graft to a child with combined immunodeficiency.

The table lists this clonotype with a few counts. The chain joins TRBV12-3 or TRBV12-4 to TRBJ2-7; 7 bases align to TRBD1. J lost 3 bases, V lost 7 bases, and 9 bases had no gene match. This CDR3 comprises 14 residues. CDR3 protein: CASTPGQSFYEQYF. For the CDR3, the DNA is TGTGCCAGCACTCCGGGACAGTCCTTCTACGAGCAGTACTTC.

The chain couples TRBV27 to TRBJ2-2; the D gene is possibly TRBD2 (6 bases). The CDR3 runs to 16 residues. Per germline, CDR1 MNHEY and CDR2 SMNVEV (reference sequence). Trimming left V 3 bases short and J 6 bases short, with 17 bases between. CDR3 bases: TGTGCCAGCAGTTTTGGAGGGAAGTTTGTCGCCGGGGAGCTGTTTTTT. Residues: CASSFGGKFVAGELFF.

This clonotype has ten or more counts. The chain links TRBV4-2 to TRBJ2-2; 10 bases are shared with TRBD2. The V and J ends lost 2 bases and 0 bases, in that order; junction bases with no gene match: 6. Germline CDR1 reads LGHNA; CDR2 reads YNFKEQ. The CDR3 has 18 residues. The CDR3, as DNA: TGTGCCAGCAGCCAACAGGCTAGCGGGGGAGCGAACACCGGGGAGCTGTTTTTT. It yields the protein CASSQQASGGANTGELFF.

CDR3 residues: CASSWLTSGRETQYF. The CDR3 nucleotides are TGCGCCAGCAGCTGGCTCACTAGCGGGAGGGAGACCCAGTACTTC. The chain employs TRBV5-1 and TRBJ2-5; 12 bases match TRBD2. Per the germline V gene, CDR1 is SGHRS and CDR2 is YFSETQ. CDR3 size: 15 residues. The V and J ends lost 3 bases and 5 bases, in that order; junction bases with no gene match: 5.

On this clonotype itself: The CDR3 carries no conserved terminal phenylalanine or tryptophan, so it likely arises from a read error. This chain connects TRBV4-3 to TRBJ2-1; weak D call: TRBD2 (5 bases). The germline gives CDR1 LGHNA, CDR2 YSLEER. CDR3 length: 16 amino acids. V lost 0 bases to trimming and J lost 9 bases, with 18 bases between them. CDR3 sequence (DNA): TGCGCCAGCAGCCAAGAGGGCCTCGAACCCCGGGGTGAGCAGTTCTAC. As protein: CASSQEGLEPRGEQFY.

This clonotype has only a few counts. The rearrangement uses TRBV12-3 or TRBV12-4 and TRBJ2-2; no reliable D call. This CDR3 has 14 residues. V was shortened by 3 bases and J by 4 bases, with 9 bases between the two germline ends. Here the CDR3 DNA reads TGTGCCAGCAGTTTCGCCCTAATCACCGGGGAGCTGTTTTTT. Translation gives CASSFALITGELFF.

Many counts were recorded for this clonotype. This chain connects TRBV6-2 or TRBV6-3 to TRBJ2-1; 8 nucleotides match TRBD2. The CDR3 covers 14 residues. Germline CDR1 MNHEY, CDR2 SVGEGT. V lost 9 bases, J lost 7 bases, and 11 bases stayed unmatched. The CDR3 DNA reads TGTGCCAGTGGGACTAGAACGATGAGAAATGAGCAGTTCTTC. It codes for CASGTRTMRNEQFF.

This clonotype came up a few times. The chain employs TRBV4-3 and TRBJ2-3; TRBD2 aligns across 13 bases. The CDR3 spans 19 residues. V trimming: 0 bases; J trimming: 5 bases; junction bases outside the gene matches: 11. The germline gives CDR1 LGHNA, CDR2 YSLEER. This CDR3 is CASSQDQPGTSGIRDTQYF. The CDR3 DNA reads TGCGCCAGCAGCCAAGACCAACCGGGGACTAGCGGGATTCGAGATACGCAGTATTTT.

This clonotype was seen many times. This chain connects TRBV10-3 to TRBJ2-3, with unresolved D. Trimming left V 0 bases short and J 7 bases short, with 8 bases between. CDR3 length: 13 residues. Germline loops: CDR1 ENHRY, CDR2 SYGVKD. This chain's CDR3 is CAISESSVNTQYF. DNA for the CDR3: TGTGCCATCAGTGAGTCCTCTGTAAATACGCAGTATTTT.

V usage is TRBV18 and J usage is TRBJ2-3, with D tentatively TRBD2 (6 bases). V shed 0 bases and J shed 5 bases, with 12 bases lying between them. The germline V gene encodes CDR1 KGHSH and CDR2 LQKENI. The CDR3 extends over 15 amino acids. The DNA of the CDR3 is TGTGCCAGCTCACCACCGGCGGGGAGTGGAGATACGCAGTATTTT. This encodes CASSPPAGSGDTQYF.

The chain has TRBV30 and TRBJ2-1, with no clear D. Germline loops: CDR1 GTSNPN, CDR2 SVGIG (reference sequence). Trimming shortened V by 4 bases and J by 5 bases, and 15 bases separated the two germline ends. The CDR3 has 14 amino acids. CDR3 region: CAWILRDGDNEQFF. The CDR3 bases are TGTGCCTGGATCTTAAGGGATGGGGACAATGAGCAGTTCTTC.

The chain is built from TRBV29-1 and TRBJ2-3; 8 bases are a match to TRBD1. This CDR3 contains 12 residues. CDR1 SQVTM and CDR2 ANQGSEA come from the germline V gene. Trimming took 6 bases from V and 9 from J; bases not matched to a gene: 8. CDR3 bases: TGCAGCGTGGTAAGGACAGGGAGCACGCAGTATTTT. It specifies CSVVRTGSTQYF.

This clonotype was counted a few times. The rearrangement links TRBV28 to TRBJ1-1, with TRBD1 matching 11 bases. The germline CDR1 and CDR2 sequences are MDHEN and SYDVKM. This CDR3 has 16 residues. V shed 7 bases, J shed 4 bases, and the junction held 11 bases outside the gene matches. CDR3 DNA sequence: TGTGCCAGCACCCCCGGGACAGGGGGTCTCGGCACTGAAGCTTTCTTT. It encodes CASTPGTGGLGTEAFF.

V is TRBV15 and J is TRBJ2-1; 8 bases agree with TRBD2. Germline CDR1 LNHNV, CDR2 YYDKDF (reference sequence). The CDR3 consists of 15 residues. The V and J ends lost 5 bases and 3 bases, in that order; junction bases with no gene match: 6. CDR3 sequence: CATSVRTSLYNEQFF. CDR3 bases: TGTGCCACCAGCGTCCGGACTAGCCTCTACAATGAGCAGTTCTTC.

This clonotype was seen a handful of times. J is TRBJ2-5 and V is TRBV12-3 or TRBV12-4, with D tentatively TRBD1 (5 bases). V lost 3 bases, J lost 2 bases, and 19 bases lay in between. The CDR3 extends over 17 amino acids. The CDR3 spells CASSFQLQDTIQETQYF. CDR3 DNA sequence: TGTGCCAGCAGTTTTCAGCTCCAGGACACAATACAAGAGACCCAGTACTTC.

This chain links TRBV3-1 with TRBJ1-1, with D unclear. V lost 5 bases and J 0 bases, leaving 13 bases between the germline ends. The CDR3 length is 15 residues. Looked up from germline, CDR1 is LGHDT and CDR2 is YNNKEL (reference sequence). CDR3 sequence (DNA): TGTGCCAGCAGCTATGGGCCGGGGATGAACACTGAAGCTTTCTTT. This codes for CASSYGPGMNTEAFF. Using reference TRBV3-1 and TRBJ1-1 for the parts outside the CDR3, the full variable domain is DTAVSQTPKYLVTQMGNDKSIKCEQNLGHDTMYWYKQDSKKFLKIMFSYNNKELIINETVPNRFSPKSPDKAHLNLHINSLELGDSAVYFCASSYGPGMNTEAFFGQGTRLTVV.

This clonotype has ten or more counts. CDR3 sequence: CSVEVGNTEAFF. The CDR3 DNA follows: TGCAGCGTTGAAGTTGGGAACACTGAAGCTTTCTTT. This sequence joins TRBV29-1 and TRBJ1-1; D is undetermined. The CDR3 is 12 amino acids. Germline values: CDR1 SQVTM, CDR2 ANQGSEA. Trimming took off 1 base at V and 1 base at J, with 4 bases between the two ends. Variable domain in full (rest from reference TRBV29-1 and TRBJ1-1): SAVISQKPSRDICQRGTSLTIQCQVDSQVTMMFWYRQQPGQSLTLIATANQGSEATYESGFVIDKFPISRPNLTFSTLTVSNMSPEDSSIYLCSVEVGNTEAFFGQGTRLTVV.

V usage is TRBV7-9 and J usage is TRBJ2-6; TRBD1 agrees at 7 bases. This CDR3 comprises 16 residues. The V gene end was trimmed by 10 bases and the J gene end by 0 bases; junction bases not matched to a gene: 9. Germline CDR1 and CDR2: SEHNR and FQNEAQ (reference sequence). DNA of the CDR3: TGTGCCATGCCGGGACAGCGGAACTCTGGGGCCAACGTCCTGACTTTC. Its protein product is CAMPGQRNSGANVLTF.

The table lists this clonotype with a few counts. This chain uses TRBV9 with TRBJ2-2; D not resolved. Trimming removed 4 bases from V and 2 bases from J, with 21 bases in between. Germline V CDR1 and CDR2: SGDLS, YYNGEE. This CDR3 is 18 amino acids long. CDR3 loop: CASSPSGVFPLNTGELFF. In DNA, the CDR3 is TGTGCCAGCAGCCCCTCAGGAGTCTTCCCACTAAACACCGGGGAGCTGTTTTTT.

This clonotype was seen repeatedly, ten times or more. The CDR3 region is CSGFLAGGQETQYF. The DNA of the CDR3 is TGCAGCGGTTTCCTAGCGGGGGGGCAAGAGACCCAGTACTTC. The chain combines TRBV29-1 with TRBJ2-5; the match to TRBD2 covers 12 bases. Germline CDR1 reads SQVTM; CDR2 reads ANQGSEA. The CDR3 extends over 14 amino acids. V lost 7 bases, J lost 2 bases, and 5 bases stayed unmatched.

This clonotype appeared many times. This rearrangement joins TRBV5-1 to TRBJ2-7, with 7 bases aligning to TRBD1. Germline CDR1 reads SGHRS; CDR2 reads YFSETQ. CDR3 length equals 14 residues. Trimming removed 4 bases from V and 6 bases from J; junction bases left unmatched: 10. In DNA, the CDR3 is TGCGCCAGCAGCACGCGGACAGGTTCGAGCGAGCAGTACTTC. It specifies CASSTRTGSSEQYF.

The table lists this clonotype with a few counts. The chain joins TRBV29-1 to TRBJ1-1, with D tentatively TRBD1 (5 bases). CDR1 SQVTM and CDR2 ANQGSEA come from the germline V gene. CDR3 length: 15 residues. V shed 0 bases and J shed 0 bases, with 11 bases lying between them. CDR3 sequence reads: CSVEDRGTVNTEAFF. The CDR3 nucleotides are TGCAGCGTTGAAGATCGGGGGACTGTGAACACTGAAGCTTTCTTT. The full variable domain, rest sourced from reference TRBV29-1 and TRBJ1-1, is SAVISQKPSRDICQRGTSLTIQCQVDSQVTMMFWYRQQPGQSLTLIATANQGSEATYESGFVIDKFPISRPNLTFSTLTVSNMSPEDSSIYLCSVEDRGTVNTEAFFGQGTRLTVV.

The rearrangement uses TRBV20-1 and TRBJ2-7; 8 bases agree with TRBD1. The CDR3 runs 14 residues. Germline V gene sequence: CDR1 DFQATT, CDR2 SNEGSKA (reference sequence). With V trimmed by 3 bases and J by 0 bases, 4 bases remained unmatched. The CDR3 nucleotides read TGCAGTGCTAGGGGGGACAGGAGCTCCTACGAGCAGTACTTC. This encodes CSARGDRSSYEQYF.

V gene TRBV7-2 combines with J gene TRBJ2-2; D not certain. The germline gives CDR1 SGHTA, CDR2 FQGNSA. This CDR3 has 14 residues. Trimming removed 0 bases at V and 4 bases at J, with 6 bases between. The CDR3 nucleotides read TGTGCCAGCAGCTTAGCGGTAATCACCGGGGAGCTGTTTTTT. It is translated as CASSLAVITGELFF.

This clonotype has a handful of counts. The chain joins TRBV5-1 to TRBJ2-3; D is unclear. Germline assignment: CDR1 SGHRS and CDR2 YFSETQ. The CDR3 is made up of 16 amino acids. Trimming shortened V by 3 bases and J by 0 bases, and 14 bases separated the two germline ends. The CDR3 DNA reads as TGCGCCAGCAGCTCGGAAAAGTTAGCTAGCACAGATACGCAGTATTTT. It encodes CASSSEKLASTDTQYF.

This clonotype has just a few counts. The V and J genes are TRBV4-2 and TRBJ1-1; D may be TRBD1 (5 bases). Per the germline V gene, CDR1 is LGHNA and CDR2 is YNFKEQ. This CDR3 comprises 17 residues. V was trimmed by 0 bases and J by 1 base, leaving 15 bases between them. The DNA of the CDR3 is TGTGCCAGCAGCCAAGACCCCCGACAGTCTAGGAACACTGAAGCTTTCTTT. Translation: CASSQDPRQSRNTEAFF.

At least ten counts were recorded for this clonotype. This chain connects TRBV5-1 to TRBJ2-5; TRBD2 might be the D (5 bases). Looked up from germline, CDR1 is SGHRS and CDR2 is YFSETQ. Trimming removed 0 bases at V and 5 bases at J, with 14 bases between. The CDR3 is made up of 15 amino acids. The CDR3 DNA is TGCGCCAGCAGCTTGGGACCTGATAGGGAGGAGACCCAGTACTTC. Amino acid sequence: CASSLGPDREETQYF.

This clonotype was observed a handful of times. The chain is built from TRBV9 and TRBJ2-2, with 11 positions matching TRBD2. CDR1 is SGDLS, CDR2 YYNGEE, per germline. V was pared by 4 bases and J by 4 bases, with 6 bases of the junction left unmatched. This CDR3 has 16 amino acids. The CDR3 DNA sequence: TGTGCCAGCAGCCTCACTAGCGGGGGATCCACCGGGGAGCTGTTTTTT. Protein sequence: CASSLTSGGSTGELFF. Complete variable domain (other parts from reference TRBV9 and TRBJ2-2): DSGVTQTPKHLITATGQRVTLRCSPRSGDLSVYWYQQSLDQGLQFLIQYYNGEERAKGNILERFSAQQFPDLHSELNLSSLELGDSALYFCASSLTSGGSTGELFFGEGSRLTVL.

This clonotype was observed a few times. V is TRBV14 and J is TRBJ2-6; no reliable D call. The CDR3 sequence is 19 residues long. CDR1 and CDR2 (germline): SGHDN, FVKESK. The ends were cut back, 4 bases at V and 0 bases at J, with 19 bases in the middle. CDR3 nucleotide sequence: TGTGCCAGCAGCCCCTTTGTGAGACAAGGTTTCTCTGGGGCCAACGTCCTGACTTTC. Translated, it gives CASSPFVRQGFSGANVLTF.

V gene TRBV7-2 combines with J gene TRBJ1-1; D not resolved. The CDR3 has 13 residues. V was clipped by 1 base and J by 4 bases, with 7 bases between them. CDR1 is SGHTA and CDR2 is FQGNSA in the germline V gene. CDR3 amino acids: CASSLVLATEAFF. The CDR3, as DNA: TGTGCCAGCAGCTTAGTTTTGGCCACTGAAGCTTTCTTT.